The rows below give T cell receptor beta chains drawn from one sample of a study of identical twins. MiXCR, applied by TCRdb to the 5' RACE reads, yields one record per CDR3 protein. The sample lists around 650,000 distinct CDR3 sequences, around 7.4% seen once, with around 1.6% in the top ten. This sample also belongs to another study, concerning yellow fever vaccine responses in identical twins.

The sequencing input was PBMCs. Source of these receptors: a woman younger than 35 in good health. Each CDR3 is given with its conserved first and last residue. The D gene is left open where the match is weak. The size of a clone is reported for some rows only, either as once, few or many, or as a class for expanded clones.

v_call	j_call	clone_size	d_call	cdr3_aa	cdr3_nt
TRBV20-1	TRBJ1-5	.	.	CGAGATSNQPQHF	TGCGGTGCTGGCGCAACTAGCAATCAGCCCCAGCATTTT
TRBV7-9	TRBJ2-1	.	TRBD1	CASIHRDRASDEQFF	TGTGCCAGCATCCATCGGGACAGGGCTTCCGATGAGCAGTTCTTC
TRBV10-3	TRBJ2-1	.	.	CATRGRGGHEQFF	TGTGCCACACGCGGTCGAGGGGGGCATGAGCAGTTCTTC
TRBV29-1	TRBJ1-3	few	TRBD1	CSMTGLGNTIYF	TGCAGCATGACAGGGCTTGGAAACACCATATATTTT
TRBV28	TRBJ2-3	.	.	CASRLTFGGLTDTQYF	TGTGCCAGCAGGTTGACCTTCGGGGGCCTCACAGATACGCAGTATTTT
TRBV2	TRBJ2-4	.	.	CASGGNFQAKNIQYF	TGTGCCAGCGGGGGGAACTTCCAAGCCAAAAACATTCAGTACTTC
TRBV5-5	TRBJ2-3	.	.	CASSPGTSNTDTQYF	TGTGCCAGCAGCCCCGGGACAAGTAACACAGATACGCAGTATTTT
TRBV10-3	TRBJ1-1	many	.	CATTVDANTEAFF	TGTGCCACCACAGTAGATGCGAACACTGAAGCTTTCTTT
TRBV6-4	TRBJ2-3	many	.	CASSDSPSTDTQYF	TGTGCCAGCAGTGACTCTCCTTCCACAGATACGCAGTATTTT
TRBV5-1	TRBJ1-1	.	.	CASSQPSLSEAFF	TGCGCCAGCAGCCAACCATCCCTAAGTGAAGCTTTCTTT
TRBV12-3/TRBV12-4	TRBJ2-3	many	.	CASSMGTSTDTQYF	TGTGCCAGCAGTATGGGAACTAGCACAGATACGCAGTATTTT
TRBV7-8	TRBJ2-1	many	TRBD2	CASSLTRTSGRNEQFF	TGTGCCAGCAGCTTGACCCGGACTAGCGGGCGCAATGAGCAGTTCTTC
TRBV4-1	TRBJ2-2	many	TRBD1	CASSQPGTGGTVELFF	TGCGCCAGCAGCCAACCCGGGACAGGGGGAACGGTGGAGCTGTTTTTT
TRBV20-1	TRBJ2-1	few	TRBD2	CSASSGREGNEQFF	TGCAGTGCCTCGAGCGGGAGAGAAGGCAATGAGCAGTTCTTC
TRBV13	TRBJ1-4	few	.	CASSLGRDMHEKLFF	TGTGCCAGCAGCTTAGGGCGGGACATGCATGAAAAACTGTTTTTT
TRBV9	TRBJ2-3	few	TRBD2	CASRLAGGPIHTDTQYF	TGTGCCAGCAGACTAGCGGGGGGGCCTATTCACACAGATACGCAGTATTTT
TRBV4-1	TRBJ1-4	few	.	CASSQKTGRDNEKLFF	TGCGCCAGCAGCCAAAAGACGGGACGGGATAATGAAAAACTGTTTTTT
TRBV10-2	TRBJ2-3	.	TRBD2	CASRDGTSGPDYRTDTQYF	TGCGCCAGCAGGGATGGGACTAGCGGGCCTGACTACCGCACAGATACGCAGTATTTT
TRBV5-1	TRBJ2-5	.	.	CASSLHGGQETQYF	TGCGCCAGCAGCTTGCACGGCGGGCAAGAGACCCAGTACTTC
TRBV12-3/TRBV12-4	TRBJ1-1	.	.	CASSPRVPLEAFF	TGTGCCAGCAGTCCCAGGGTTCCACTTGAAGCTTTCTTT
TRBV5-1	TRBJ2-6	many	.	CASSLKQDVGANVLTF	TGCGCCAGCAGCTTGAAACAGGATGTTGGGGCCAACGTCCTGACTTTC
TRBV7-3	TRBJ2-3	.	.	CASSPTGLRTDTQYF	TGTGCCAGCAGTCCAACCGGCCTACGCACAGATACGCAGTATTTT
TRBV24-1	TRBJ2-2	few	.	CATSDTRRAPPNTGELFF	TGTGCCACCAGTGATACCCGACGGGCACCGCCGAACACCGGGGAGCTGTTTTTT
TRBV6-1	TRBJ2-3	.	TRBD1	CASTSVGQGSANTQYF	TGTGCCAGCACCTCAGTCGGACAGGGATCAGCTAATACGCAGTATTTT
TRBV29-1	TRBJ2-1	many	TRBD2	CSVGGLAGVLDEQFF	TGCAGCGTTGGGGGACTAGCGGGAGTACTTGATGAGCAGTTCTTC
TRBV4-2	TRBJ2-1	.	.	CASSQGWYRSYNEQFF	TGTGCCAGCAGCCAGGGTTGGTATAGGTCCTACAATGAGCAGTTCTTC
TRBV18	TRBJ2-5	few	.	CASSPRRSGRGRETQYF	TGTGCCAGCTCACCACGAAGGTCGGGACGGGGACGAGAGACCCAGTACTTC
TRBV6-1	TRBJ2-4	.	TRBD1	CASSEGTGVAKNIQYF	TGTGCCAGCAGTGAAGGGACAGGGGTGGCCAAAAACATTCAGTACTTC
TRBV28	TRBJ1-1	many	.	CASTTPHIQGPNTEAFF	TGTGCCAGCACCACTCCCCATATACAGGGACCGAACACTGAAGCTTTCTTT
TRBV24-1	TRBJ2-3	few	TRBD2	CATSDPGGNTDTQYF	TGTGCCACCAGTGATCCGGGGGGGAACACAGATACGCAGTATTTT
TRBV2	TRBJ2-7	.	.	CASSFPSGASYEQYF	TGTGCCAGCAGTTTTCCCTCCGGAGCGTCCTACGAGCAGTACTTC
TRBV5-1	TRBJ1-6	few	TRBD1	CASSSAGQLYNSPLHF	TGCGCCAGCAGCTCCGCGGGACAGCTCTATAATTCACCCCTCCACTTT
TRBV11-2	TRBJ1-6	many	.	CASSLRDRGGHNSPLHF	TGTGCCAGCAGCTTACGTGATCGCGGGGGGCATAATTCACCCCTCCACTTT
TRBV2	TRBJ2-1	few	.	CASSEEFGGANEQFF	TGTGCCAGCAGTGAAGAATTTGGGGGCGCGAATGAGCAGTTCTTC
TRBV9	TRBJ2-1	many	.	CASSPRLEGDEQFF	TGTGCCAGCAGCCCCCGACTAGAAGGGGATGAGCAGTTCTTC
TRBV20-1	TRBJ2-3	many	TRBD2	CSARPQAGRGTDTQYF	TGCAGTGCTAGACCCCAAGCGGGGAGGGGCACAGATACGCAGTATTTT
TRBV6-5	TRBJ2-1	few	.	CASSSLSGEYNEQFF	TGTGCCAGCAGTTCCCTTTCGGGGGAATACAATGAGCAGTTCTTC
TRBV5-1	TRBJ2-5	.	TRBD2	CASSLVLAEQETQHF	TGCGCCAGCAGCTTGGTCCTAGCGGAACAAGAGACCCAGCACTTC
TRBV7-3	TRBJ2-2	.	.	CATMARGTGELFF	TGTGCCACTATGGCTAGGGGCACCGGGGAGCTGTTTTTT
TRBV12-3/TRBV12-4	TRBJ2-1	few	.	CASSLLGAGKKKFF	TGTGCCAGCAGCCTCCTCGGGGCGGGAAAAAAGAAGTTCTTC
TRBV7-8	TRBJ2-1	few	.	CATQLLNPGDYNEQFF	TGTGCCACCCAGTTGTTAAATCCAGGAGACTACAATGAGCAGTTCTTC